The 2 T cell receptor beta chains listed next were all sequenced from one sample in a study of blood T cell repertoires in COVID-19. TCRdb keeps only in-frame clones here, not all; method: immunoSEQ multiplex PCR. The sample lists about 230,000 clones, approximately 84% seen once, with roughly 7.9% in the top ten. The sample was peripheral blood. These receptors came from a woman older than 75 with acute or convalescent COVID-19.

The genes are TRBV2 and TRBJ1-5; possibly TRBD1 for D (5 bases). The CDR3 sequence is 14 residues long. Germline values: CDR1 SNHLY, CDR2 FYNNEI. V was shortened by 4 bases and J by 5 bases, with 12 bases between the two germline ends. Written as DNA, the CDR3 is TGTGCCAGCAGTGTCGTAAGGGGCCATCAGCCCCAGCATTTT. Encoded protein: CASSVVRGHQPQHF.

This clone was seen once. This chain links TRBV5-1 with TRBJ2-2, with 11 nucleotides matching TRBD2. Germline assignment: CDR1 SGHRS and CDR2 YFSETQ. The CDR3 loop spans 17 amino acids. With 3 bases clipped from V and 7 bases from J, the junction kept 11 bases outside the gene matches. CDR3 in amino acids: CASSSELAGVSYGELFF. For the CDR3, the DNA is TGCGCCAGCAGCTCAGAACTAGCGGGAGTGTCGTACGGGGAGCTGTTTTTT.